The clone carrying this TCR beta chain showed up just a few times. This record comes from a study of blood T cell repertoires in COVID-19. Overall study context: Material from acute and convalescent COVID-19 was sourced from the United States, Italy and Spain.

This CDR3 contains 16 residues. Germline V gene lookup returns CDR1 SGHKS and CDR2 YYEKEE (reference sequence). V lost 3 bases, J lost 0 bases, and 15 bases lay in between. Source study methods: Reference gene primer amplification yielded estimated nucleated cell counts. The repertoire was sequenced with immunoSEQ multiplex PCR; TCRdb's copy has only in-frame clones and lacks some. Clone size and the V and J calls come from that table; the DNA yielded D and trimming. The sample consists of about 180,000 clones, 86% of them appearing once. The source is a woman aged 25-40 years with active or convalescent COVID-19. The specimen was peripheral blood. The J gene is TRBJ1-1, the V gene TRBV5-5, with D uncertain. CDR3 in amino acids: CASSSPFQTMNTEAFF. The CDR3 bases are TGTGCCAGCAGCTCGCCATTTCAGACAATGAACACTGAAGCTTTCTTT. The full variable domain, with the rest looked up from reference TRBV5-5 and TRBJ1-1, is DAGVTQSPTHLIKTRGQQVTLRCSPISGHKSVSWYQQVLGQGPQFIFQYYEKEERGRGNFPDRFSARQFPNYSSELNVNALLLGDSALYLCASSSPFQTMNTEAFFGQGTRLTVV.